The 15 T cell receptor beta chains below were found in one sample sequenced in a study of OX40 agonist ivuxolimab in advanced cancers. Using immunoSEQ multiplex PCR, the repertoire was profiled, and TCRdb retains in-frame clones only, with some absent. The sample includes under 75,000 clones, less than 90% of them seen just once. Specimen: CD4+ or CD8+ T cells sorted from blood, collected in a trial of the OX40 agonist ivuxolimab. The receptors stem from an adult with an advanced solid tumor such as melanoma, head and neck, liver or kidney cancer.

This clone was seen a single time. The CDR3 DNA reads as TGTGCCAGCAGCTTGGGCGGGGGGCAGGCAGATACGCAGTATTTT. It specifies CASSLGGGQADTQYF. The chain links TRBV5-4 to TRBJ2-3, with 8 bases lining up with TRBD2. Germline V gene data show CDR1 as SGHNT and CDR2 as YYREEE (reference sequence). J was trimmed by 4 bases and V by 0 bases; bases with no gene match: 4. The CDR3 runs to 15 residues.

The chain recombines TRBV5-1 with TRBJ2-5; TRBD2 matches 7 bases. Germline CDR1 reads SGHRS; CDR2 reads YFSETQ. After removal of 4 bases from V and 5 bases from J, the junction contained 11 bases not matched to a gene. This CDR3 has 15 amino acids. CDR3 in DNA: TGCGCCAGCAGCGAGGGACTACAAGCATTGGAGACCCAGTACTTC. Protein: CASSEGLQALETQYF.

The rearrangement uses TRBV5-8 and TRBJ2-7; the D is unclear. Trimming stripped 9 bases from V and 4 bases from J, with 14 bases between. CDR3 length equals 12 residues. Germline CDR1 and CDR2: SGHTS and YDEGEE. The CDR3, as DNA: TGTGCCACGAGGAGCGCCCATTACGAGCAGTACTTC. Its translation: CATRSAHYEQYF.

This clone was observed a single time. The same CDR3 can be traced to other DNA sequences in this sample. The rearrangement links TRBV5-6 to TRBJ1-4; D is unclear. This CDR3 has 14 amino acids. Germline V gene sequence: CDR1 SGHDT, CDR2 YYEEEE. V gave up 0 bases and J gave up 4 bases, with 7 bases separating them. The CDR3 loop is CASSLEAINEKLFF. In nucleotides, the CDR3 is TGTGCCAGCAGCTTGGAGGCAATTAATGAAAAACTGTTTTTT. Full variable domain (outside the CDR3, taken from reference TRBV5-6 and TRBJ1-4): DAGVTQSPTHLIKTRGQQVTLRCSPKSGHDTVSWYQQALGQGPQFIFQYYEEEERQRGNFPDRFSGHQFPNYSSELNVNALLLGDSALYLCASSLEAINEKLFFGSGTQLSVL.

The V call is TRBV5-4, the J call TRBJ1-1; D is uncertain. Per germline, CDR1 SGHNT and CDR2 YYREEE (reference sequence). This CDR3 is built from 14 residues. Trimming pared 6 bases from V and 1 base from J, leaving 13 bases between. Here the CDR3 reads CASTLRWGNTEAFF. CDR3 sequence (DNA): TGTGCCAGCACCCTACGGTGGGGGAACACTGAAGCTTTCTTT.

The rearrangement uses TRBV7-2 and TRBJ1-2; 8 bases align to TRBD1. CDR3 length: 14 amino acids. Trimming took 5 bases from V and 2 from J; bases not matched to a gene: 4. The germline V gene encodes CDR1 SGHTA and CDR2 FQGNSA. The CDR3: CASSHRTGNYGYTF. DNA of the CDR3: TGTGCCAGCAGCCACCGGACAGGGAACTATGGCTACACCTTC.

The chain uses TRBV11-1 and TRBJ1-2; D not resolved. Trimming stripped 3 bases from V and 8 bases from J, with 7 bases between. Germline lookup yields CDR1 SGHAT and CDR2 FQDESV (reference sequence). The CDR3 is made up of 11 amino acids. The CDR3 DNA sequence: TGTGCCAGCAGCTTCCGCGGGGGCTACACCTTC. It encodes CASSFRGGYTF.

This clone was seen only a few times. This chain uses TRBV11-2 with TRBJ2-2; no definite D call. Germline assignment: CDR1 SGHAT and CDR2 FQNNGV. This CDR3 has 12 amino acids. V lost 8 bases to trimming and J lost 5 bases, with 9 bases between them. The chain's CDR3 is CASGPQTGELFF. In nucleotides, the CDR3 is TGTGCCAGCGGCCCGCAGACCGGGGAGCTGTTTTTT.

This clone was found a few times. The rearrangement uses TRBV5-8 and TRBJ2-7; no firm D call. Germline V lookup: CDR1 SGHTS, CDR2 YDEGEE. The CDR3 runs 14 residues. The V end lost 0 bases, the J end lost 0 bases, and 7 bases lay between the germline ends. The CDR3: CASSLDLTSYEQYF. The CDR3 DNA is TGTGCCAGCAGCTTGGACCTTACCTCCTACGAGCAGTACTTC.

A single count supports this clone. One junction end does not reproduce the germline sequence, and a read error may be involved. This rearrangement joins TRBV19 to TRBJ1-6, with TRBD1 matching 8 bases. Germline CDR1 reads LNHDA; CDR2 reads SQIVND (reference sequence). The CDR3 loop spans 16 amino acids. The DNA for the CDR3 is TGTGCCAGTAGTCCGGACCGGGACAGGAGAAATTCGCCCCTCCACTTT. This translates into CASSPDRDRRNSPLHF.

The chain employs TRBV6-6 and TRBJ2-5; D is ambiguous. This CDR3 has 16 residues. V lost 0 bases and J 1 base, leaving 12 bases between the germline ends. Germline-derived CDR1 and CDR2 are MNHNY and SVGAGI (reference sequence). The DNA of the CDR3 is TGTGCCAGCAGTTACTCTGGGCCAAACCCCCAAGAGACCCAGTACTTC. Protein sequence: CASSYSGPNPQETQYF.

Only one count was recorded for this clone. The CDR3 nucleotides read TGCGCCAGCAGCCAAGCGGGGAACTATGGATATGGCTACACCTTC. Encoded protein: CASSQAGNYGYGYTF. The V call is TRBV4-1, the J call TRBJ1-2; D uncertain. This CDR3 contains 15 residues. The V end lost 1 base, the J end lost 5 bases, and 14 bases lay between the germline ends. The germline gives CDR1 MGHRA, CDR2 YSYEKL.

The chain is built from TRBV5-1 and TRBJ2-1; the D call may be TRBD1 or TRBD2 (6 bases each). CDR1 and CDR2 from the germline V gene are SGHRS and YFSETQ. The V end was cut by 5 bases, the J end by 1 base, with 16 bases between. The CDR3 is 16 amino acids. The CDR3 DNA sequence: TGCGCCAGCAGGGCTCCTGAGGGGGGTTCCTACAATGAGCAGTTCTTC. This codes for CASRAPEGGSYNEQFF. The whole variable domain, remainder taken from reference TRBV5-1 and TRBJ2-1, is KAGVTQTPRYLIKTRGQQVTLSCSPISGHRSVSWYQQTPGQGLQFLFEYFSETQRNKGNFPGRFSGRQFSNSRSEMNVSTLELGDSALYLCASRAPEGGSYNEQFFGPGTRLTVL.

This chain connects TRBV5-5 to TRBJ2-2; 8 bases align to TRBD1. Germline V lookup: CDR1 SGHKS, CDR2 YYEKEE (reference sequence). This CDR3 has 15 residues. Losses at the gene ends were 5 bases for V and 6 bases for J; bases not matched to a gene: 9. The CDR3 protein is CASRRGQGAAGELFF. The CDR3 nucleotides are TGTGCCAGCAGGAGAGGGCAGGGGGCGGCCGGGGAGCTGTTTTTT.

This chain uses TRBV9 with TRBJ1-1; TRBD1 might be the D (6 bases). The V end lost 6 bases, the J end lost 2 bases, and 23 bases lay between the germline ends. This CDR3 has 17 residues. From germline, CDR1 is SGDLS and CDR2 YYNGEE. CDR3 protein: CASTRGAGAGGNTEAFF. The CDR3 DNA follows: TGTGCCAGCACGAGAGGGGCAGGGGCGGGCGGTAACACTGAAGCTTTCTTT.